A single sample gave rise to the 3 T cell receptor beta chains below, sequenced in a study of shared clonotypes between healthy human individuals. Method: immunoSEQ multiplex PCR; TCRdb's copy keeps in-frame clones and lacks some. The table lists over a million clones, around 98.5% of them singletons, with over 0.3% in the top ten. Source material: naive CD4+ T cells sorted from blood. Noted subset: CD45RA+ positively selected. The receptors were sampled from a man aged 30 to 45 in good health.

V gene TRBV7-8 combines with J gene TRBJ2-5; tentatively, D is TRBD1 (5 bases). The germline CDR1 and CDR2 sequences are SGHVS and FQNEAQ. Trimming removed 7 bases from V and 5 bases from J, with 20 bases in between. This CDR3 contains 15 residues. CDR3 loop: CASTGHRFVRETQYF. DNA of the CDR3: TGTGCCAGCACCGGTCACAGGTTCGTGAGGGAGACCCAGTACTTC.

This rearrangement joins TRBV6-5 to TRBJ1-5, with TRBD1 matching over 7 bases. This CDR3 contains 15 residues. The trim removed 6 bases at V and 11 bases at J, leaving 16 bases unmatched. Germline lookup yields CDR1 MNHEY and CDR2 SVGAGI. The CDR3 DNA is TGTGCCAGCAGCCAAACCGGGACAGTTGGTTTGTCCCAGCATTTT. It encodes CASSQTGTVGLSQHF.

CDR3: CASSLHSGSAYNEQFF. As DNA, the CDR3 is TGTGCCAGCAGCCTCCATAGCGGGAGCGCCTACAATGAGCAGTTCTTC. This chain uses TRBV14 with TRBJ2-1, with 9 bases that match TRBD2. The germline gives CDR1 SGHDN, CDR2 FVKESK. Trimming cost V 4 bases and J 2 bases; bases outside gene matches: 6. The CDR3 is 16 amino acids.